This TCR beta chain was retrieved from a study of siplizumab effects on memory and regulatory T cells. About 100,000 TCR templates underwent assay in every sample. Only in-frame clones appear in the TCRdb table, and some are missing; sequencing was by immunoSEQ multiplex PCR. The sample has about 50,000 clones, nearly 95% seen once. The CDR3 extends over 14 amino acids. Germline V lookup: CDR1 SGDLS, CDR2 YYNGEE. V was pared by 3 bases and J by 2 bases, with 11 bases between. The origin of this receptor is a human donor in good health. V is TRBV9 and J is TRBJ1-1, with no clear D. Sequencing was done on a sample of CD8+ T cells sorted from blood. The CDR3 coding sequence is TGTGCCAGCAGCGCTCACTTTTACAACACTGAAGCTTTCTTT. Translation: CASSAHFYNTEAFF.